These 29 T cell receptor beta chains were sequenced from one sample in a study of blood T cell repertoires in COVID-19. The assay was immunoSEQ multiplex PCR, and TCRdb's table has in-frame clones only and misses some. The top ten hold 18% of the sample, which has fewer than 65,000 clones, 65% to 90% seen once. The sample consisted of peripheral blood. These receptors originate from a human donor in a cohort sampled during active COVID-19.

The gene calls are TRBV9 and TRBJ1-1; D remains ambiguous. V was shortened by 0 bases and J by 2 bases, with 8 bases between the two germline ends. There are 14 residues in the CDR3. Germline CDR1 reads SGDLS; CDR2 reads YYNGEE. CDR3 in amino acids: CASSVDEDNTEAFF. The CDR3, as DNA: TGTGCCAGCAGCGTAGATGAGGATAACACTGAAGCTTTCTTT.

The V and J genes are TRBV9 and TRBJ1-2; D ambiguous. The CDR3 has 14 residues. Germline CDR1 is SGDLS and CDR2 is YYNGEE. V shed 4 bases and J shed 5 bases, with 15 bases lying between them. The CDR3 here is CASSPTQEYYGYTF. The CDR3 nucleotides read TGTGCCAGCAGCCCAACGCAAGAGTATTATGGCTACACCTTC.

This chain connects TRBV10-3 to TRBJ2-3, with D tentatively TRBD2 (5 bases). This CDR3 spans 15 amino acids. Trimming left V 2 bases short and J 0 bases short, with 9 bases between. Germline V gene data show CDR1 as ENHRY and CDR2 as SYGVKD. Here the CDR3 reads CAISEPSRSTDTQYF. The CDR3 bases are TGTGCCATCAGTGAGCCTAGCAGAAGCACAGATACGCAGTATTTT.

The rearrangement joins TRBV7-9 to TRBJ2-3; 7 bases fit TRBD2. The V gene's germline CDR1 is SEHNR and CDR2 FQNEAQ (reference sequence). After removal of 0 bases from V and 6 bases from J, the junction contained 0 bases not matched to a gene. The CDR3 has 13 amino acids. This chain's CDR3 is CASSLAGGDTQYF. CDR3 coding DNA: TGTGCCAGCAGCTTAGCCGGGGGGGATACGCAGTATTTT.

V usage is TRBV24-1 and J usage is TRBJ2-3, with unresolved D. Between the trimmed V and J ends, which lost 3 bases and 2 bases, there was a span of 11 bases. The CDR3 is 15 amino acids. Germline-derived CDR1 and CDR2 are KGHDR and SFDVKD. The CDR3: CATSDTSTNTDTQYF. CDR3 DNA: TGTGCCACCAGTGATACCAGTACTAACACAGATACGCAGTATTTT.

This clone showed up just a few times. The chain carries TRBV2 and TRBJ2-7, with a possible D match to TRBD1 (5 bases). Germline assignment: CDR1 SNHLY and CDR2 FYNNEI. Trimming left V 4 bases short and J 3 bases short, with 13 bases between. This CDR3 contains 14 residues. The CDR3 coding sequence is TGTGCCAGCAGTGGACAGAGTACCTACTACGAGCAGTACTTC. Its translation: CASSGQSTYYEQYF.

The rearrangement joins TRBV7-9 to TRBJ1-6, with D perhaps TRBD1 (5 bases). Germline CDR1 and CDR2: SEHNR and FQNEAQ (reference sequence). CDR3 size: 16 residues. The V end was cut by 5 bases, the J end by 0 bases, with 11 bases between. The CDR3 DNA follows: TGTGCCAGCAGCCTTCAGGGAACCTCCTATAATTCACCCCTCCACTTT. It is translated as CASSLQGTSYNSPLHF.

The CDR3 loop reads CASSPWTGPSGNTIYF. CDR3 nucleotides: TGTGCCAGCAGCCCCTGGACAGGCCCCTCTGGAAACACCATATATTTT. The rearrangement links TRBV9 to TRBJ1-3; TRBD1 matches at 7 bases. With 4 bases clipped from V and 0 bases from J, the junction kept 7 bases outside the gene matches. Per germline, CDR1 SGDLS and CDR2 YYNGEE. This CDR3 is 16 amino acids long.

The chain employs TRBV5-1 and TRBJ2-5; D not resolved. The V gene's germline CDR1 is SGHRS and CDR2 YFSETQ. The CDR3 consists of 15 residues. Trimming removed 4 bases at V and 0 bases at J, with 13 bases between. CDR3 sequence: CASSPTAANQETQYF. The CDR3 DNA sequence: TGCGCCAGCAGCCCTACGGCGGCGAACCAAGAGACCCAGTACTTC.

The chain links TRBV7-2 to TRBJ1-2; possible D gene TRBD1, 6 bases. The CDR3 consists of 14 residues. Germline V CDR1 and CDR2: SGHTA, FQGNSA. The V and J ends lost 0 bases and 3 bases respectively, with 8 bases between them. CDR3: CASSLARTDYGYTF. The CDR3, as DNA: TGTGCCAGCAGCTTAGCTCGGACAGACTATGGCTACACCTTC.

The CDR3 nucleotides read TGTGCCAGCAGTTCCATGACTAGCGGGGGACGCACCGGGGAGCTGTTTTTT. This sequence encodes CASSSMTSGGRTGELFF. The chain employs TRBV6-2 or TRBV6-3 and TRBJ2-2, with 12 bases aligning to TRBD2. Trimming cost V 4 bases and J 4 bases; bases outside gene matches: 7. CDR1 and CDR2 from the germline V gene are MNHEY and SVGEGT. The CDR3 extends over 17 amino acids.

The chain recombines TRBV7-3 with TRBJ2-5, with a possible D match to TRBD2 (7 bases). Germline CDR1 reads SGHTA; CDR2 reads FQGTGA. The CDR3 has 13 residues. Trimming removed 5 bases from V and 1 base from J, with 8 bases in between. The CDR3 DNA sequence: TGTGCCAGCAGCGGGGGGGCCCAAGAGACCCAGTACTTC. The encoded protein is CASSGGAQETQYF.

This chain links TRBV19 with TRBJ2-1, with D unresolved. Trimming stripped 7 bases from V and 3 bases from J, with 16 bases between. In germline, CDR1 is LNHDA, CDR2 SQIVND (reference sequence). This CDR3 is built from 15 residues. The CDR3 region is CASTAKLTRYNEQFF. The CDR3 DNA follows: TGTGCCAGTACCGCGAAGCTCACTCGCTACAATGAGCAGTTCTTC.

J is TRBJ2-3 and V is TRBV4-3; 10 bases agree with TRBD1. The V gene end was trimmed by 0 bases and the J gene end by 4 bases; junction bases not matched to a gene: 10. The germline gives CDR1 LGHNA, CDR2 YSLEER. This CDR3 comprises 18 residues. CDR3 residues: CASSQDSGDRGPSDTQYF. CDR3 DNA: TGCGCCAGCAGCCAAGATTCAGGGGACAGGGGTCCCTCAGATACGCAGTATTTT.

This clone was detected only once. The CDR3 DNA reads as TGTGCCAGCAGCTTAGCGACAGGGGGGAACACAGATACGCAGTATTTT. It specifies CASSLATGGNTDTQYF. This chain uses TRBV7-8 with TRBJ2-3, with TRBD1 identical over 9 bases. This CDR3 has 16 residues. From germline, CDR1 is SGHVS and CDR2 FQNEAQ. V lost 0 bases and J lost 2; bases outside the gene matches: 3.

This chain joins TRBV7-9 and TRBJ1-3; D not certain. Trimming removed 1 base from V and 2 bases from J, with 9 bases in between. The CDR3 is 15 residues long. Germline V CDR1 and CDR2: SEHNR, FQNEAQ (reference sequence). In nucleotides, the CDR3 is TGTGCCAGCAGCTTAGGTGGAGGGACTGGAAACACCATATATTTT. It codes for CASSLGGGTGNTIYF.

The genes are TRBV6-5 and TRBJ2-1; TRBD1 agrees at 8 bases. This CDR3 has 14 residues. The V and J ends lost 6 bases and 5 bases, in that order; junction bases with no gene match: 6. In germline, CDR1 is MNHEY, CDR2 SVGAGI. For the CDR3, the DNA is TGTGCCAGCAGAGTAGTGACAGGGGACAATGAGCAGTTCTTC. As protein: CASRVVTGDNEQFF.

The sample holds a few counts of this clone. Other DNA sequences in the sample encode the same CDR3. V and J are TRBV5-1 and TRBJ2-1; the match to TRBD2 covers 15 bases. The J segment lost 6 bases and the V segment lost 4 bases, leaving 8 bases of the junction unmatched. Germline V lookup: CDR1 SGHRS, CDR2 YFSETQ. The CDR3 consists of 17 residues. The CDR3 spells CASSPGLAGGRGNEQFF. CDR3 DNA: TGCGCCAGCAGCCCCGGACTAGCGGGGGGGCGAGGCAATGAGCAGTTCTTC.

V is TRBV4-2 and J is TRBJ2-7, with D maybe TRBD1 (5 bases). CDR3 size: 16 residues. V was clipped by 0 bases and J by 3 bases, with 15 bases between them. Germline CDR1 reads LGHNA; CDR2 reads YNFKEQ. CDR3 region: CASSQESQGTGYEQYF. CDR3 sequence (DNA): TGTGCCAGCAGCCAAGAATCCCAGGGCACTGGCTACGAGCAGTACTTC.

The chain employs TRBV6-2 or TRBV6-3 and TRBJ2-3, with D possibly matching TRBD2 (5 bases). Germline assignment: CDR1 MNHEY and CDR2 SVGEGT. Deletions cut 5 bases from V and 4 bases from J, with 13 bases between. The CDR3 covers 14 residues. CDR3 DNA: TGTGCCAGCAGTGGCGCCGGGAACCCAGATACGCAGTATTTT. This sequence encodes CASSGAGNPDTQYF.

This chain uses TRBV11-2 with TRBJ1-1; 12 bases are shared with TRBD1. Germline CDR1 reads SGHAT; CDR2 reads FQNNGV. The J segment lost 0 bases and the V segment lost 5 bases, leaving 7 bases of the junction unmatched. This CDR3 spans 17 amino acids. The CDR3, as DNA: TGTGCCAGCAGCCGCCGGGACAGGGGGCGCTTGAACACTGAAGCTTTCTTT. Protein sequence: CASSRRDRGRLNTEAFF.

The chain uses TRBV5-1 and TRBJ1-6, with 9 bases fitting TRBD1. The CDR3 sequence is 14 residues long. CDR1 is SGHRS, CDR2 YFSETQ, per germline. V lost 0 bases to trimming and J lost 10 bases; unmatched junction nucleotides: 2. The CDR3 coding sequence is TGCGCCAGCAGCTTGGGGGACAGGGACTCACCCCTCCACTTT. This gives the protein CASSLGDRDSPLHF.

The J gene is TRBJ1-2, the V gene TRBV7-2; D gene unclear. The germline gives CDR1 SGHTA, CDR2 FQGNSA. There are 14 residues in the CDR3. V was cut by 1 base and J by 2 bases, with 8 bases left in between. The DNA of the CDR3 is TGTGCCAGCAGCTTAGGTTCCGTAAACTATGGCTACACCTTC. Translation: CASSLGSVNYGYTF.

This rearrangement joins TRBV25-1 to TRBJ1-1; weak D call: TRBD1 (5 bases). Germline V lookup: CDR1 MGHDK, CDR2 SYGVNS. V was trimmed by 5 bases and J by 4 bases, leaving 11 bases between them. The CDR3 is 13 residues long. The CDR3 bases are TGTGCCAGCAGTAAACTCGGGGGCACTGAAGCTTTCTTT. Protein: CASSKLGGTEAFF.

The chain carries TRBV7-9 and TRBJ1-4, with D tentatively TRBD1 (5 bases). The V and J ends lost 3 bases and 8 bases respectively, with 22 bases between them. CDR1 SEHNR and CDR2 FQNEAQ come from the germline V gene (reference sequence). The CDR3 has 17 residues. The CDR3 coding sequence is TGTGCCAGCAGCTTTCTCAACGTTGTCGGGGGAGGGGAAAAACTGTTTTTT. This gives the protein CASSFLNVVGGGEKLFF.

This clone has only one observation. The chain carries TRBV12-5 and TRBJ2-5, with D possibly being TRBD1 (5 bases). The V end lost 4 bases, the J end lost 4 bases, and 16 bases lay between the germline ends. The CDR3 sequence is 15 residues long. Germline V lookup: CDR1 LGHNT, CDR2 FRNRAP. The CDR3 spells CASGWGSQRGETQYF. The CDR3 nucleotides read TGTGCTAGTGGTTGGGGCAGCCAACGCGGAGAGACCCAGTACTTC.

The chain recombines TRBV18 with TRBJ1-4; 7 positions match TRBD1. This CDR3 is 15 amino acids long. The V gene end was trimmed by 0 bases and the J gene end by 5 bases; junction bases not matched to a gene: 3. Germline V gives CDR1 KGHSH, CDR2 LQKENI. This CDR3 is CASSPPPGQNEKLFF. The CDR3 DNA is TGTGCCAGCTCACCACCGCCGGGACAGAATGAAAAACTGTTTTTT. The entire variable domain, with the rest obtained from reference TRBV18 and TRBJ1-4, is as follows: NAGVMQNPRHLVRRRGQEARLRCSPMKGHSHVYWYRQLPEEGLKFMVYLQKENIIDESGMPKERFSAEFPKEGPSILRIQQVVRGDSAAYFCASSPPPGQNEKLFFGSGTQLSVL.

This clone has only a few counts. The J gene is TRBJ2-7, the V gene TRBV25-1; TRBD1 matches at 9 bases. The junction had 8 bases not matched to a gene; V was cut back by 2 bases and J by 6 bases. This CDR3 spans 15 amino acids. CDR1 is MGHDK and CDR2 is SYGVNS in the germline V gene. This CDR3 reads CASSEMGDRALEQYF. The CDR3 DNA follows: TGTGCCAGCAGTGAAATGGGGGACAGGGCCCTCGAGCAGTACTTC.

CDR3 protein: CAWTPDSYGYTF. DNA of the CDR3: TGTGCCTGGACGCCGGACAGCTATGGCTACACCTTC. The chain uses TRBV30 and TRBJ1-2, with a weak D call TRBD1 (6 bases). Trimming shortened V by 4 bases and J by 4 bases, and 10 bases separated the two germline ends. This CDR3 is 12 amino acids long. Looked up from germline, CDR1 is GTSNPN and CDR2 is SVGIG (reference sequence).